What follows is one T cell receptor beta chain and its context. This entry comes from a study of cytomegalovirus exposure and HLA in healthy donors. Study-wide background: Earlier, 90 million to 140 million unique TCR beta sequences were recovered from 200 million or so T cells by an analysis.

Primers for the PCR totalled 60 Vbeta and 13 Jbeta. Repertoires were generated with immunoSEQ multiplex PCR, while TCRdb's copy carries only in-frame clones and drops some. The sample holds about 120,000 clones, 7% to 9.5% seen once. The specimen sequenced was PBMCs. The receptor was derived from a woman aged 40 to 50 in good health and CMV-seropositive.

The CDR3 reads CASSEIGGGYEQYF. As DNA, the CDR3 is TGTGCCAGCAGTGAAATAGGGGGCGGCTACGAGCAGTACTTC. The rearrangement joins TRBV6-1 to TRBJ2-7; 7 bases match TRBD1. CDR3 length: 14 residues. V trimming: 2 bases; J trimming: 3 bases; junction bases outside the gene matches: 4. From germline, CDR1 is MNHNS and CDR2 SASEGT.